This T cell receptor (beta chain) was sequenced for a study of T cell responses to AZD1222 COVID-19 vaccine. Turning to the study itself: Pooled in the analysis were second doses at about 4 or about 12 weeks. Study results and caveats: The number of AZD1222 recipients seropositive at baseline was only five to seven. Females made up more of the donors, who were largely white British, and clonal diversity may have come out too low.

The method was immunoSEQ multiplex PCR; TCRdb's version includes in-frame clones alone and lacks a portion of them. The table has over 70,000 clones, 85% seen once; the top ten hold roughly 21%. The CDR3 sequence is 13 residues long. V was clipped by 5 bases and J by 4 bases; unmatched bases: 2. This clone was observed a single time. Its antigen remains unknown. The chain recombines TRBV12-3 or TRBV12-4 with TRBJ1-1; 9 bases fit TRBD1. The sequence was obtained from an adult in good health. Sample: peripheral blood, taken on day 0 of AZD1222 vaccination. The CDR3 region has the DNA TGTGCCAGCAGTCCACAGGGGGCCACTGAAGCTTTCTTT. The encoded protein is CASSPQGATEAFF.